One and the same sample provided the 25 T cell receptor beta chains below, sequenced in a study of blood T cell repertoires in COVID-19 (dated by TCRdb to between 2020 and 2021). Libraries were made using the immunoSEQ multiplex PCR assay. Here the immuneACCESS table is served through TCRdb, limited to in-frame sequences with V and J called. Missing clones are a known gap in these copies; in checked studies unresolved V genes cover under half, and the rest lacks a known reason. In this sample the table shows 150,000 to 200,000 clones, 90% of which occur a single time. Of the sample, about 0.59% falls within the top ten clones. The sample consisted of peripheral blood. Receptors originate from a man aged 50-60 years with acute or convalescent COVID-19.

The V gene is TRBV29-1, the J gene TRBJ2-3, with TRBD2 identical over 12 bases. CDR3 length: 14 residues. The germline V gene encodes CDR1 SQVTM and CDR2 ANQGSEA. The V gene end was trimmed by 7 bases and the J gene end by 2 bases; junction bases not matched to a gene: 4. CDR3 bases: TGCAGCGCCGGACTAGCGGGGAACACAGATACGCAGTATTTT. Amino acids: CSAGLAGNTDTQYF.

This clone was picked up one time. The gene calls are TRBV4-1 and TRBJ2-7, with 7 bases lining up with TRBD2. V lost 4 bases to trimming and J lost 1 base; unmatched junction nucleotides: 10. Germline assignment: CDR1 MGHRA and CDR2 YSYEKL. The CDR3 totals 16 residues. This chain's CDR3 is CASSPTGGDYSYEQYF. The CDR3, as DNA: TGCGCCAGCAGCCCCACCGGTGGGGACTATTCCTACGAGCAGTACTTC.

J is TRBJ2-3 and V is TRBV7-9; the D gene is possibly TRBD1 (5 bases). Germline CDR1 and CDR2: SEHNR and FQNEAQ (reference sequence). This CDR3 contains 12 residues. Deletions cut 1 base from V and 7 bases from J, with 6 bases between. CDR3 in DNA: TGTGCCAGCAGCTTAGGGGGCTATACGCAGTATTTT. Protein sequence: CASSLGGYTQYF.

This chain connects TRBV5-1 to TRBJ2-2; 7 bases map to TRBD2. V was clipped by 2 bases and J by 3 bases; unmatched bases: 1. The CDR3 loop spans 14 amino acids. CDR1 is SGHRS, CDR2 YFSETQ, per germline. CDR3 DNA: TGCGCCAGCAGCTTCCGGGGGGACACCGGGGAGCTGTTTTTT. This encodes CASSFRGDTGELFF.

The chain carries TRBV7-3 and TRBJ1-5; D perhaps matches TRBD1 (6 bases). V was trimmed by 4 bases and J by 5 bases, leaving 24 bases between them. CDR1 SGHTA and CDR2 FQGTGA come from the germline V gene. This CDR3 spans 18 amino acids. DNA of the CDR3: TGTGCCAGCAGCTCTCCCCTCCCAACAGGGCCATCAGATCAGCCCCAGCATTTT. This codes for CASSSPLPTGPSDQPQHF.

The V and J genes are TRBV18 and TRBJ2-5; TRBD1 aligns across 7 bases. CDR1 is KGHSH and CDR2 is LQKENI in the germline V gene. The CDR3 contains 13 residues. The J segment lost 2 bases and the V segment lost 6 bases, leaving 3 bases of the junction unmatched. Here the CDR3 reads CASSQGVQETQYF. CDR3 DNA sequence: TGTGCCAGCTCCCAGGGGGTACAAGAGACCCAGTACTTC. The full variable domain, with the rest looked up from reference TRBV18 and TRBJ2-5, is NAGVMQNPRHLVRRRGQEARLRCSPMKGHSHVYWYRQLPEEGLKFMVYLQKENIIDESGMPKERFSAEFPKEGPSILRIQQVVRGDSAAYFCASSQGVQETQYFGPGTRLLVL.

The V and J genes are TRBV2 and TRBJ2-2, with a possible D match to TRBD1 (6 bases). Trimming pared 5 bases from V and 0 bases from J, leaving 10 bases between. The CDR3 is 15 residues long. In germline, CDR1 is SNHLY, CDR2 FYNNEI. The CDR3 loop reads CASSHDRTNTGELFF. As DNA, the CDR3 is TGTGCCAGCAGTCACGACAGGACGAACACCGGGGAGCTGTTTTTT. Full variable domain (rest looked up from reference TRBV2 and TRBJ2-2): EPEVTQTPSHQVTQMGQEVILRCVPISNHLYFYWYRQILGQKVEFLVSFYNNEISEKSEIFDDQFSVERPDGSNFTLKIRSTKLEDSAMYFCASSHDRTNTGELFFGEGSRLTVL.

This clone was seen only a few times. The chain joins TRBV5-1 to TRBJ1-2; possibly TRBD1 for D (5 bases). There are 12 residues in the CDR3. V lost 7 bases to trimming and J lost 2 bases, with 9 bases between them. Germline V gene lookup returns CDR1 SGHRS and CDR2 YFSETQ. The CDR3 here is CASARGNYGYTF. CDR3 sequence (DNA): TGCGCCAGCGCAAGGGGAAACTATGGCTACACCTTC.

The CDR3 region has the DNA TGCGCCAGCAGCCAATCCGGGACTAACCCTTCCGAGCAGTACTTC. It encodes CASSQSGTNPSEQYF. The gene calls are TRBV4-1 and TRBJ2-7; 7 positions match TRBD2. Unmatched junction bases numbered 10, after V lost 2 bases and J lost 6 bases. Per the germline V gene, CDR1 is MGHRA and CDR2 is YSYEKL. The CDR3 totals 15 residues.

The chain recombines TRBV7-9 with TRBJ2-3, with 11 bases matching TRBD2. The V gene's germline CDR1 is SEHNR and CDR2 FQNEAQ (reference sequence). With 4 bases clipped from V and 7 bases from J, the junction kept 10 bases outside the gene matches. The CDR3 runs to 16 residues. As DNA, the CDR3 is TGTGCCAGCAGCTCCCCCTTAGCGGGGGGGCCGAATACGCAGTATTTT. Encoded protein: CASSSPLAGGPNTQYF.

The chain is built from TRBV18 and TRBJ2-7; no clear D. V was shortened by 3 bases and J by 2 bases, with 11 bases between the two germline ends. The CDR3 is made up of 14 amino acids. Germline lookup yields CDR1 KGHSH and CDR2 LQKENI. The CDR3 here is CASSPDTNTYEQYV. CDR3 DNA sequence: TGTGCCAGCTCACCTGACACAAACACCTACGAGCAGTACGTC.

The chain recombines TRBV27 with TRBJ2-1, with D tentatively TRBD1 (5 bases). This CDR3 has 12 amino acids. V was trimmed by 5 bases and J by 7 bases, leaving 9 bases between them. Germline V gives CDR1 MNHEY, CDR2 SMNVEV (reference sequence). The CDR3 region is CASSQTANEQFF. CDR3 sequence (DNA): TGTGCCAGCAGTCAGACAGCAAATGAGCAGTTCTTC.

The chain combines TRBV2 with TRBJ2-1, with D maybe TRBD1 (7 bases). Germline-derived CDR1 and CDR2 are SNHLY and FYNNEI. This CDR3 is 15 amino acids long. V gave up 6 bases and J gave up 4 bases, with 16 bases separating them. This chain's CDR3 is CASSVPGGHYNEQFF. CDR3 in DNA: TGTGCCAGCAGCGTCCCAGGGGGGCATTACAATGAGCAGTTCTTC.

The chain links TRBV12-5 to TRBJ1-2; 9 nucleotides line up with TRBD1. With V trimmed by 3 bases and J by 2 bases, 10 bases remained unmatched. The length of the CDR3 is 17 residues. Germline CDR1 and CDR2: LGHNT and FRNRAP. The CDR3 region has the DNA TGTGCTAGTGGTTTAGCACAGGGGGCCGGGGGGAACTATGGCTACACCTTC. Translating gives CASGLAQGAGGNYGYTF.

This clone turned up a few times. J is TRBJ2-1 and V is TRBV6-2 or TRBV6-3; D is perhaps TRBD1 (7 bases). There are 16 residues in the CDR3. V was cut by 0 bases and J by 4 bases, with 13 bases left in between. Germline CDR1 reads MNHEY; CDR2 reads SVGEGT. CDR3 region: CASSYSKPGGYNEQFF. DNA for the CDR3: TGTGCCAGCAGTTACTCGAAGCCAGGGGGGTACAATGAGCAGTTCTTC.

The genes are TRBV10-2 and TRBJ2-1; 9 bases fit TRBD1. J lost 9 bases, V lost 3 bases, and 12 bases had no gene match. Germline loops: CDR1 WSHSY, CDR2 SAAADI. The CDR3 totals 16 residues. The CDR3 region is CASSDGHRGQMGEQFF. In DNA form, the CDR3 reads TGCGCCAGCAGTGATGGTCACAGGGGGCAAATGGGTGAGCAGTTCTTC.

The chain is built from TRBV6-5 and TRBJ1-2; 8 nucleotides agree with TRBD1. Trimming took 10 bases from V and 5 from J; bases not matched to a gene: 12. This CDR3 is built from 14 residues. The V gene's germline CDR1 is MNHEY and CDR2 SVGAGI. CDR3 DNA: TGTGCCACGCTCCAGGGGGCTGTTGGGTATGGCTACACCTTC. Protein: CATLQGAVGYGYTF.

This clone was counted a few times. This rearrangement joins TRBV5-6 to TRBJ2-5; 12 bases map to TRBD2. J was trimmed by 6 bases and V by 2 bases; bases with no gene match: 2. Germline V CDR1 and CDR2: SGHDT, YYEEEE. The CDR3 is 14 residues long. CDR3 sequence: CASSFGLAGKTQYF. CDR3 DNA sequence: TGTGCCAGCAGCTTCGGACTAGCGGGAAAGACCCAGTACTTC.

The chain recombines TRBV11-2 with TRBJ2-7, with 10 nucleotides matching TRBD1. The CDR3 sequence is 13 residues long. Looked up from germline, CDR1 is SGHAT and CDR2 is FQNNGV. J was trimmed by 3 bases and V by 8 bases; bases with no gene match: 4. The CDR3 reads CASSRDRGYEQYF. The DNA for the CDR3 is TGTGCCAGCTCGAGGGACAGGGGCTACGAGCAGTACTTC.

The CDR3 here is CASSSGLVSWQYF. For the CDR3, the DNA is TGTGCCAGCAGCTCTGGACTAGTTTCATGGCAGTACTTC. The rearrangement uses TRBV5-8 and TRBJ2-7, with 7 bases matching TRBD2. With 3 bases clipped from V and 9 bases from J, the junction kept 9 bases outside the gene matches. Per germline, CDR1 SGHTS and CDR2 YDEGEE. The CDR3 sequence is 13 residues long. The variable domain in full, completed from reference TRBV5-8 and TRBJ2-7, reads EAGVTQSPTHLIKTRGQQATLRCSPISGHTSVYWYQQALGLGLQFLLWYDEGEERNRGNFPPRFSGRQFPNYSSELNVNALELEDSALYLCASSSGLVSWQYFGPGTRLTVT.

The chain joins TRBV19 to TRBJ1-5, with 10 bases aligning to TRBD1. Germline V gene lookup returns CDR1 LNHDA and CDR2 SQIVND (reference sequence). V gave up 3 bases and J gave up 5 bases; unmatched junction bases: 4. The CDR3 runs 15 residues. CDR3 in DNA: TGTGCCAGTAGTATGGACAGGGGGTCCCATCAGCCCCAGCATTTT. The encoded protein is CASSMDRGSHQPQHF.

V is TRBV6-1 and J is TRBJ2-1; 16 nucleotides line up with TRBD2. J gave up 0 bases and V 0 bases, and 5 bases lay outside the gene matches. CDR1 and CDR2 from the germline V gene are MNHNS and SASEGT. This CDR3 has 20 amino acids. The CDR3 sequence: CASSEAPGLAGGSSYNEQFF. In nucleotides, the CDR3 is TGTGCCAGCAGTGAAGCGCCGGGACTAGCGGGAGGGAGCTCCTACAATGAGCAGTTCTTC.

The V gene is TRBV6-5, the J gene TRBJ2-1; D is perhaps TRBD2 (5 bases). V gave up 7 bases and J gave up 9 bases, with 16 bases separating them. Looked up from germline, CDR1 is MNHEY and CDR2 is SVGAGI. CDR3 length: 13 amino acids. This CDR3 reads CASTQSRGAEQFF. As DNA, the CDR3 is TGTGCCAGCACCCAAAGCCGGGGTGCTGAGCAGTTCTTC.

This clone has only a few counts. This chain uses TRBV30 with TRBJ2-1; D possibly corresponds to TRBD1 (7 bases). V lost 3 bases and J lost 0, with 15 bases in between. Germline V gene sequence: CDR1 GTSNPN, CDR2 SVGIG (reference sequence). CDR3 length: 16 amino acids. As DNA, the CDR3 is TGTGCCTGGAGCGGAGCAGGGGGGAGCTCCTACAATGAGCAGTTCTTC. This encodes CAWSGAGGSSYNEQFF.

The J gene is TRBJ1-2, the V gene TRBV6-5; 9 nucleotides align to TRBD1. The CDR3 sequence is 13 residues long. Germline values: CDR1 MNHEY, CDR2 SVGAGI. After removal of 4 bases from V and 6 bases from J, the junction contained 3 bases not matched to a gene. CDR3 nucleotide sequence: TGTGCCAGCAGTTCCGGGACAGGGCATGGCTACACCTTC. Encoded protein: CASSSGTGHGYTF.